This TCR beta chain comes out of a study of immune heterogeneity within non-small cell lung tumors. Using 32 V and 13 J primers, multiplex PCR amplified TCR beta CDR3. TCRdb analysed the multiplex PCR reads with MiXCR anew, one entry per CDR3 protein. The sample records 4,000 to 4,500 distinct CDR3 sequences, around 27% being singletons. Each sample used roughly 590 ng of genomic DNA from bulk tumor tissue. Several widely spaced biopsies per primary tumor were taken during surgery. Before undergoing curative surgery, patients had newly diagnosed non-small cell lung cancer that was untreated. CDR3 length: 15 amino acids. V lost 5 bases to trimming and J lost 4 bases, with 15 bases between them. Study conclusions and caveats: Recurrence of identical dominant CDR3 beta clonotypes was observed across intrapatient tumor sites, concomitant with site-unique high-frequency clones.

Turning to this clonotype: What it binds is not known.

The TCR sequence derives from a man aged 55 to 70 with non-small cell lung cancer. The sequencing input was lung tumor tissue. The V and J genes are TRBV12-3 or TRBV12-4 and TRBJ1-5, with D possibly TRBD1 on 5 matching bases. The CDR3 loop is CASSPLGRFNQPQHF. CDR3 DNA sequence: TGTGCCAGCAGTCCTCTGGGACGGTTTAATCAGCCCCAGCATTTT.